This TCR beta chain was retrieved from a study of cytomegalovirus exposure and HLA in healthy donors. Regarding the study as a whole: The listing of 150 or so TCR beta chains classed them as cytomegalovirus-associated.

This clone turned up a few times. The antigen is not known. The CDR3 extends over 13 amino acids. Trimming pared 1 base from V and 0 bases from J, leaving 3 bases between. From germline, CDR1 is SGHDN and CDR2 FVKESK. PCR involved 60 Vbeta and 13 Jbeta primers. The protocol was immunoSEQ multiplex PCR, while the TCRdb copy is restricted to in-frame clones and leaves out a portion. This table has roughly 150,000 clones, 73% appearing once. This chain links TRBV14 with TRBJ2-5; no firm D call. The sequenced sample was PBMCs. The TCR originated in a woman aged 18-29 years in good health and CMV-seropositive. DNA for the CDR3: TGTGCCAGCAGCCAAGCCTACCAAGAGACCCAGTACTTC. Protein product: CASSQAYQETQYF.